This T cell receptor (beta chain) was sequenced during a study of regulatory T cells in long-lasting Graves disease (dated by TCRdb to the early 2020s). General notes on the study: Patients with newly diagnosed Graves' disease had been on antithyroid drugs for under 3 months. Peripheral blood TCR sequencing and RNA sequencing compared persistent Graves' disease patients with newly diagnosed Graves' disease patients. The study took place in China and was registered as a clinical trial. A total of about 33 samples underwent TCR sequencing, from about 13 patients with persistent Graves' disease and 20 or so patients with newly diagnosed Graves' disease.

The method behind the library was multiplex PCR. Sequenced on an Illumina HiSeq 4000. TCR beta libraries were built with iRepertoire HTBI primers and Arm-PCR amplification of CDR3 regions. Before sequencing, the PCR products underwent gel purification. On the authors' methods: Across samples, roughly 60 TRBV and 14 TRBJ segments were identified and used for gene usage analysis of CDR3 amino acid clonotypes. COPE and FqMerger were used to merge filtered high-quality paired reads into contigs. BLAST was used to align contigs to IMGT TRBV, TRBD and TRBJ reference genes, and CDR3 was defined according to IMGT. Highly expanded clones were defined as clonotypes with a frequency above 0.1%. Shannon entropy served as the measure of repertoire diversity, while the Gini coefficient captured V-J evenness. Public clonotypes were defined as clonotypes shared by more than one individual. TCRdb trimmed the raw reads at Q25, called clones with MiXCR and kept productive beta chains. Each entry merges the rows of one CDR3 protein and shows their most common DNA and genes. In this record, the V and J calls reflect TCRdb's handling and not the investigators' own analysis. Across this sample there are approximately 310,000 distinct CDR3 sequences, with about 18% seen only once. The leading ten clones occupy around 36% of the sample.

Sample time point, as interpreted from the label and publication: newly diagnosed GD, antithyroid drugs for less than 3 months. RNA was extracted from PBMCs in TRIzol for both TCR sequencing and RNA sequencing. The diagnosis of Graves' disease followed American Thyroid Association guidelines. Recruitment of patients was carried out at an endocrinology department in Xi'an, China. Each patient gave approximately 10 milliliters of peripheral blood, collected in an EDTA anticoagulant tube. Ficoll Paque Plus density gradient separation was used to isolate PBMCs, and no further T cell sorting was done. An Agilent 2100 Bioanalyzer and agarose gel were used to assess RNA quality, and a NanoDrop 2000 was used to measure RNA concentration. Findings and caveats that apply to the study as a whole: Preferential use of TRBV28, TRBJ1-2 and TRBJ2-5 was observed in persistent disease, whereas TRBV20-1 and TRBJ2-1 were favored in newly diagnosed disease. As a limitation, the authors acknowledged that the small sample size may reduce accuracy. Only the TCR beta chain was sequenced and analyzed. Because the primary lesion, thyroid tissue, could not be accessed, the study looked at peripheral blood alone. Patients with persistent disease shared more public clonotypes (approximately 2,500) than newly diagnosed patients did (966). Persistent Graves' disease patients showed lower TCR Shannon entropy and fewer highly expanded clones than newly diagnosed patients, suggesting clonal expansion.

With regard to this clonotype: Which antigen it targets is not known. One base away there is no much larger clone; base qualities are not given.

Trimming at the junction amounts to 4 bases on V and 4 bases on J, and the germline ends lie 7 bases apart. The CDR3 spans 13 residues, from the cysteine through the phenylalanine. Left in the record is the CDR3 DNA by itself, 39 bases read in frame from the first base. From a lookup of the germline V gene, CDR1 and CDR2 are SNHLY and FYNNEI. The TCR comes from a female donor with Graves disease. The rearranged segments are TRBV2 and TRBJ1-4, with the D gene call left open. The sequencing used peripheral blood mononuclear cells (PBMCs), collected at new diagnosis, from a patient treated with antithyroid drugs. The DNA is as follows: TGTGCCAGCAGTGGGAGCGGTAATGAAAAACTGTTTTTT. It codes for CASSGSGNEKLFF.